By proportion, the clone carrying this T cell receptor beta chain is medium-sized. No antigen is known for it. Trimming shortened V by 8 bases and J by 0 bases, and 4 bases separated the two germline ends. There are 11 residues in the CDR3. The data belong to a study of T cells in localized non-small cell lung cancer. Overall study results and limits: A median about 56 of the top 100 tumor clones appeared in adjacent lung. Prolonged overall survival went with higher T cell density in the blood.

Clones were sequenced by immunoSEQ multiplex PCR, and TCRdb holds only the in-frame ones, with some missing. This table holds roughly 1,500 clones, around 25% found once. This TCR was recovered from a female donor of 60 years or more with stage I lung adenocarcinoma. The chain uses TRBV6-7 and TRBJ1-1, with D unresolved. TRBV6-7 is an ORF for which the function is uncertain. Material: normal lung tissue next to the tumor, obtained before any cancer treatment. CDR3 DNA: TGTGCCAGCGGCCTGAACACTGAAGCTTTCTTT. The encoded protein is CASGLNTEAFF.